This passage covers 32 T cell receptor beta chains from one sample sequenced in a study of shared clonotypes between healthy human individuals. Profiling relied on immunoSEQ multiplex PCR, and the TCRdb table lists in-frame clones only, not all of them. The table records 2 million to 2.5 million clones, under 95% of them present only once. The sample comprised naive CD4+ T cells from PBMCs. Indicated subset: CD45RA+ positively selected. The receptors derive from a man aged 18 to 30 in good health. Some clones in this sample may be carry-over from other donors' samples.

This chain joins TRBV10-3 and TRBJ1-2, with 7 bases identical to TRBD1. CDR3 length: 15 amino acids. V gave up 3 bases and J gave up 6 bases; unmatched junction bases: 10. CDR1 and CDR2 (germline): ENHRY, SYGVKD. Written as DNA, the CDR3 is TGTGCCATCAGTGATAGGACAGGAGTGGGGAATGGCTACACCTTC. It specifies CAISDRTGVGNGYTF.

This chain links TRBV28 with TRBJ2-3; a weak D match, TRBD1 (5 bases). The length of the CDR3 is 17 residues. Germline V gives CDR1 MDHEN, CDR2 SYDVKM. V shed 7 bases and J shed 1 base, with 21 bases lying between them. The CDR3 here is CASTTSQGASGTDTQYF. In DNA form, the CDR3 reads TGTGCCAGCACTACTTCTCAGGGCGCCTCTGGCACAGATACGCAGTATTTT.

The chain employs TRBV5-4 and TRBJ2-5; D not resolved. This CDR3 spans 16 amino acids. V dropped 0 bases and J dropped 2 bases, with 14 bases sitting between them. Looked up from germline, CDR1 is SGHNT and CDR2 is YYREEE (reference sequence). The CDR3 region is CASSLETGRKQETQYF. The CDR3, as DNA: TGTGCCAGCAGCTTGGAGACTGGGCGGAAACAAGAGACCCAGTACTTC. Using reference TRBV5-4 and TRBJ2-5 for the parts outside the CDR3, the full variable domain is ETGVTQSPTHLIKTRGQQVTLRCSSQSGHNTVSWYQQALGQGPQFIFQYYREEENGRGNFPPRFSGLQFPNYSSELNVNALELDDSALYLCASSLETGRKQETQYFGPGTRLLVL.

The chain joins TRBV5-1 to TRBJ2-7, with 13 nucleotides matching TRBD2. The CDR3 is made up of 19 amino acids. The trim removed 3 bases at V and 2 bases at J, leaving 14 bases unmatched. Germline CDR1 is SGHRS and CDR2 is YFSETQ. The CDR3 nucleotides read TGCGCCAGCAGCTGGGATCGGACTAGCGGGAGAGGTTCCGCCTACGAGCAGTACTTC. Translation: CASSWDRTSGRGSAYEQYF.

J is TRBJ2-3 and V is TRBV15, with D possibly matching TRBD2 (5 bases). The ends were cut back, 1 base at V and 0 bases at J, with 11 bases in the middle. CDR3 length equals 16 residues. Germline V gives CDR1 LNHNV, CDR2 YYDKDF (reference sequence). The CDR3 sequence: CATSRAGVSSTDTQYF. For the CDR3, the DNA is TGTGCCACCAGCAGAGCCGGGGTTTCCAGCACAGATACGCAGTATTTT.

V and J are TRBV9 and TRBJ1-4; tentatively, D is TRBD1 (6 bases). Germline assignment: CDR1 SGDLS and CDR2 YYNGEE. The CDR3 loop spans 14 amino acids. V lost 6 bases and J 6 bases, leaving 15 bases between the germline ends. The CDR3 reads CASNQAGGYEKLFF. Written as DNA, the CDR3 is TGTGCCAGCAATCAAGCGGGGGGCTATGAAAAACTGTTTTTT.

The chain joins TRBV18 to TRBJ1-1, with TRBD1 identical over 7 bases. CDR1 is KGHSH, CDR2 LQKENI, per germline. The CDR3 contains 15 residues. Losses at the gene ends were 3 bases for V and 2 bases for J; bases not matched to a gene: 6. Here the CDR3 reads CASSPYGTANTEAFF. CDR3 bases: TGTGCCAGCTCACCTTACGGGACAGCAAACACTGAAGCTTTCTTT.

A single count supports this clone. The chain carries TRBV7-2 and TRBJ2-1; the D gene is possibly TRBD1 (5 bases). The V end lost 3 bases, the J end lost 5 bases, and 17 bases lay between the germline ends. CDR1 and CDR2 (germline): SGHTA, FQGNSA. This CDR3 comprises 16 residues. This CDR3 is CASSFYVGVGNNEQFF. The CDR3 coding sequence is TGTGCCAGCAGCTTCTATGTAGGGGTGGGGAACAATGAGCAGTTCTTC.

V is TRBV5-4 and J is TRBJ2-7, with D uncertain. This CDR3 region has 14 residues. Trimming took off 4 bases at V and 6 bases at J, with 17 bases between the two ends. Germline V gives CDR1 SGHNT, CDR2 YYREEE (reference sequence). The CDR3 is CASSRIESMGEQYF. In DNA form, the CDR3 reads TGTGCCAGCAGCCGGATTGAATCGATGGGCGAGCAGTACTTC.

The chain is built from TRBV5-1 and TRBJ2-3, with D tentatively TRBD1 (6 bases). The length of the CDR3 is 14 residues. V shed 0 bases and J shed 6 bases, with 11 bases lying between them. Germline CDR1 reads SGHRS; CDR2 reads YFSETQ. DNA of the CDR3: TGCGCCAGCAGCTTGGAACAGGGATCCGATACGCAGTATTTT. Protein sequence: CASSLEQGSDTQYF.

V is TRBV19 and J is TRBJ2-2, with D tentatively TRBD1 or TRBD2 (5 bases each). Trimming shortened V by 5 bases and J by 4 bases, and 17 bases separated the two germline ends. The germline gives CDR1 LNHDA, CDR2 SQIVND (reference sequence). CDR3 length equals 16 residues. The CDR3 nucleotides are TGTGCCAGTAGTTCGAAGTCCGGGACCTTCACCGGGGAGCTGTTTTTT. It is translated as CASSSKSGTFTGELFF.

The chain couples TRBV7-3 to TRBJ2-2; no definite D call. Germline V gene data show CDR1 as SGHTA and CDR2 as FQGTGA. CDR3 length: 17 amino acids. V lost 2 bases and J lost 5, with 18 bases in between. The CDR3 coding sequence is TGTGCCAGCAGCTTATTTACAGCCCAAGGGATGACCGGGGAGCTGTTTTTT. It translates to CASSLFTAQGMTGELFF. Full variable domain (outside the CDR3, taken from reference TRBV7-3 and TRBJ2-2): GAGVSQTPSNKVTEKGKYVELRCDPISGHTALYWYRQSLGQGPEFLIYFQGTGAADDSGLPNDRFFAVRPEGSVSTLKIQRTERGDSAVYLCASSLFTAQGMTGELFFGEGSRLTVL.

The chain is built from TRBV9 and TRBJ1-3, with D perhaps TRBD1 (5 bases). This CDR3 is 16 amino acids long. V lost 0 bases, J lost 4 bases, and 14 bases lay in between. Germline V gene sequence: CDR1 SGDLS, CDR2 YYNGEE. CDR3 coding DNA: TGTGCCAGCAGCGTAGAGCCCACAGGCTCAGGAAACACCATATATTTT. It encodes CASSVEPTGSGNTIYF.

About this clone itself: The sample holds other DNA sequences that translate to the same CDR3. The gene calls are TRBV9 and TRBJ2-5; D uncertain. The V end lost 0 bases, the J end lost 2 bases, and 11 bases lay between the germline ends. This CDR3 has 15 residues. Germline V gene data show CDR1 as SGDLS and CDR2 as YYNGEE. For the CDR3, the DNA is TGTGCCAGCAGCGTAGGCCCGTCTAGACAAGAGACCCAGTACTTC. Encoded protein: CASSVGPSRQETQYF.

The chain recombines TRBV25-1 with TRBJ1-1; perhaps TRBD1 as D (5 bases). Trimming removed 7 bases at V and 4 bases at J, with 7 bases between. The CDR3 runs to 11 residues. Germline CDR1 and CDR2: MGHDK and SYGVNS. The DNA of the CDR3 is TGTGCCAGCAAACAGGCCACTGAAGCTTTCTTT. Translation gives CASKQATEAFF.

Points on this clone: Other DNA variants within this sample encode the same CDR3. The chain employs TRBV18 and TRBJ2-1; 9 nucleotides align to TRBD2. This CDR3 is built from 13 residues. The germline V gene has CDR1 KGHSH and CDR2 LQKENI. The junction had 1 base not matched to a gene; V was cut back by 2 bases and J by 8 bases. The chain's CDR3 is CASSPRTSDEQFF. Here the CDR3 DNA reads TGTGCCAGCTCACCAAGGACTAGCGATGAGCAGTTCTTC.

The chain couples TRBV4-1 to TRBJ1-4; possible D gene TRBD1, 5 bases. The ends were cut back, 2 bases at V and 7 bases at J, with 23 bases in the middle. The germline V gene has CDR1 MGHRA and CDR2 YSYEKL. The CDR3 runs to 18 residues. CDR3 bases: TGCGCCAGCAGCCAATCTTTCTCGAGGGGCAGGGTGGGTGAAAAACTGTTTTTT. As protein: CASSQSFSRGRVGEKLFF.

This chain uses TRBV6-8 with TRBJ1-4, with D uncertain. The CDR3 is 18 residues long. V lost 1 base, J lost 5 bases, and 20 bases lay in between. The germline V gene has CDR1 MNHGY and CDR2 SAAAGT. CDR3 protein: CASSYWAANHNENEKLFF. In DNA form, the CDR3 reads TGTGCCAGCAGTTACTGGGCAGCGAACCATAATGAAAATGAAAAACTGTTTTTT.

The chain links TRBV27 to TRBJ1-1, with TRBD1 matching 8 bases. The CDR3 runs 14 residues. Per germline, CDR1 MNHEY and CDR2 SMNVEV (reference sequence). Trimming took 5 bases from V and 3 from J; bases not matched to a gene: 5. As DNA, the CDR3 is TGTGCCAGCAGTACCCGACAGGGGTACACTGAAGCTTTCTTT. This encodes CASSTRQGYTEAFF.

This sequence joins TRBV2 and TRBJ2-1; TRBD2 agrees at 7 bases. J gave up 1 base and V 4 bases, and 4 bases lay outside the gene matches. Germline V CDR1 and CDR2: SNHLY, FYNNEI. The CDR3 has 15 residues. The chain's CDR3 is CASSVASGSYNEQFF. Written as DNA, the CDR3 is TGTGCCAGCAGTGTGGCTAGCGGATCCTACAATGAGCAGTTCTTC.

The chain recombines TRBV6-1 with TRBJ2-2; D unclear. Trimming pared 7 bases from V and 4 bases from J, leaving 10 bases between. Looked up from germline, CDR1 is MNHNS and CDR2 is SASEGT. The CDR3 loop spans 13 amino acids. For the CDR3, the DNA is TGTGCCAGCACCCATTTGGGCACCGGGGAGCTGTTTTTT. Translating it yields CASTHLGTGELFF.

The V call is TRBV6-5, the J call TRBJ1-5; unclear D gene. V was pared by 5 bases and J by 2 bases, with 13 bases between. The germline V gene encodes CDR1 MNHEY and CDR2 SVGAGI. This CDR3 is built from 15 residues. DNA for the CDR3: TGTGCCAGCAGTCCCGGGGAGCGAGGCAATCAGCCCCAGCATTTT. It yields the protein CASSPGERGNQPQHF.

For the CDR3, the DNA is TGTGCCAGCAGTACGATCCTCAGGGATTCACCCCTCCACTTT. It is translated as CASSTILRDSPLHF. The chain couples TRBV2 to TRBJ1-6; TRBD1 is a possible D gene (5 bases). The ends were cut back, 5 bases at V and 8 bases at J, with 13 bases in the middle. CDR1 is SNHLY and CDR2 is FYNNEI in the germline V gene. The CDR3 sequence is 14 residues long.

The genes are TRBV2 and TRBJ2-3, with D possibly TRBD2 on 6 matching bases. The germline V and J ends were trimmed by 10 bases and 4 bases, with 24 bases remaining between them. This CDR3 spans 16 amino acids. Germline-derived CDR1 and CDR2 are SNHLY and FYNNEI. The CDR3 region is CATGAGKTARADTQYF. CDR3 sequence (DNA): TGTGCCACCGGGGCGGGGAAAACAGCACGCGCAGATACGCAGTATTTT.

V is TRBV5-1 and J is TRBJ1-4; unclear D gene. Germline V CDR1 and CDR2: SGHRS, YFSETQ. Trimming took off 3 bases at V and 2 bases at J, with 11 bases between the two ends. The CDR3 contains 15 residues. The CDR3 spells CASSWRPGTNEKLFF. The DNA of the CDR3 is TGCGCCAGCAGCTGGAGGCCCGGCACTAATGAAAAACTGTTTTTT.

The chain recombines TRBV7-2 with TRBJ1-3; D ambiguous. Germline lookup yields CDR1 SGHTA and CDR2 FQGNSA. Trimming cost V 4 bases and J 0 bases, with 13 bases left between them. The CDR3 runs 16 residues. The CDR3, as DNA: TGTGCCAGCAGCTCTCAGACACAGACCTCTGGAAACACCATATATTTT. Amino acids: CASSSQTQTSGNTIYF.

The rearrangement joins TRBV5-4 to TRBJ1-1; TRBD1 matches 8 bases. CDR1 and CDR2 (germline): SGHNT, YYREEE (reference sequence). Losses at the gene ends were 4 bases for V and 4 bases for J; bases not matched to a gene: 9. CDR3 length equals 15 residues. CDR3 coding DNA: TGTGCCAGCAGCGCTCGCCAGGGGGCAATCACTGAAGCTTTCTTT. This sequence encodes CASSARQGAITEAFF. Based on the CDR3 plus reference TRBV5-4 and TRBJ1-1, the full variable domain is ETGVTQSPTHLIKTRGQQVTLRCSSQSGHNTVSWYQQALGQGPQFIFQYYREEENGRGNFPPRFSGLQFPNYSSELNVNALELDDSALYLCASSARQGAITEAFFGQGTRLTVV.

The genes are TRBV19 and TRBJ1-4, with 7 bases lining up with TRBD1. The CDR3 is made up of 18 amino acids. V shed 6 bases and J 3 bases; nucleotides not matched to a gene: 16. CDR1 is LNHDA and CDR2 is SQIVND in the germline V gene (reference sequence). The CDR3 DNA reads TGTGCCAGTAGGAGGGGGACAGCAAGTCAGGGGCCTAATGAAAAACTGTTTTTT. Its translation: CASRRGTASQGPNEKLFF.

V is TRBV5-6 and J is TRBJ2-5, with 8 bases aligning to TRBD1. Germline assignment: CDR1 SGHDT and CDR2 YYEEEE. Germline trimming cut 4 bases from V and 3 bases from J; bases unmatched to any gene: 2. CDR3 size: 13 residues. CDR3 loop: CASSQQGEETQYF. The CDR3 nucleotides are TGTGCCAGCAGCCAACAGGGGGAAGAGACCCAGTACTTC.

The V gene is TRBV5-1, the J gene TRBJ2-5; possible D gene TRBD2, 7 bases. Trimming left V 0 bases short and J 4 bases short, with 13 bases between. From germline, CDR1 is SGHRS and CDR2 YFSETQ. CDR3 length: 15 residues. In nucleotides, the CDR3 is TGCGCCAGCAGCTTGGCGCTAGGGGGGGGAGAGACCCAGTACTTC. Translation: CASSLALGGGETQYF.

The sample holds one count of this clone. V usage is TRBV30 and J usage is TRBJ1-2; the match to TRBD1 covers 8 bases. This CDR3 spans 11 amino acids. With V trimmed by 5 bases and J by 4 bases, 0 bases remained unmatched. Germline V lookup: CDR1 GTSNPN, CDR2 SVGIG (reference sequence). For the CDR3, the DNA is TGTGCCTGGGACAGGGGCTATGGCTACACCTTC. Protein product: CAWDRGYGYTF.

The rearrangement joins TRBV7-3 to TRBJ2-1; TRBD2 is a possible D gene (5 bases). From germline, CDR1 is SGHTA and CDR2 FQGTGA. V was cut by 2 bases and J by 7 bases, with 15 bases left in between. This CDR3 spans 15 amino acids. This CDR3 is CASSLEGSSRNEQFF. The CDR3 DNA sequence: TGTGCCAGCAGCTTAGAAGGGAGCAGTAGGAATGAGCAGTTCTTC.